The 23 T cell receptor beta chains given below trace back to one sample, sequenced in a study of tissue T cells after allogeneic stem cell transplantation. Assay: immunoSEQ multiplex PCR; the TCRdb copy retains only in-frame clones and omits some. The table has about 48,000 clones, around 72% seen once. Specimen: sorted cells pooled from one or two spleens. The receptors come from a pool of C57BL/6 mice in good health.

As concerns this clone: The genes and germline here are from mouse. The read ends 1 residue before the CDR3 terminus; that terminus is restored from the germline J gene. The chain is built from TRBV1 and TRBJ1-6; no clear D gene. TRBJ1-6 is reported as an ORF; its role is uncertain. The CDR3 contains 15 residues. Per germline, CDR1 NSQYPW and CDR2 LRSPGD (reference sequence). With 3 bases removed from V and 0 bases from J, the gap between germline ends came to 6 bases. Here the CDR3 reads CTCSATNSYNSPLYF. CDR3 DNA, as far as it was read: TGCACCTGCAGTGCCACAAATTCCTATAATTCGCCCCTCTAC.

In this sample, this clone turned up once. Mouse germline and gene names are used. Partial CDR3 DNA: TGTGCCAGCAGTCGACAGAACACCGGGCAGCTCTAC. This gives the protein CASSRQNTGQLY. The CDR3 reads in full as CASSRQNTGQLYF. The genes are TRBV19 and TRBJ2-2; D may be TRBD1 (5 bases). The read falls 1 residue short of the CDR3 end, and the missing part is taken from the germline J gene. This CDR3 region has 13 residues. Germline loops: CDR1 FNHDT, CDR2 SITEND (reference sequence). The germline V and J ends were trimmed by 4 bases and 2 bases, with 6 bases remaining between them.

On this clone: Genes and germline are mouse. The CDR3 end falls 1 residue outside the read, so it is completed with the germline J gene. The chain is built from TRBV26 and TRBJ2-1, with 7 bases aligning to TRBD1. With V trimmed by 7 bases and J by 3 bases, 6 bases remained unmatched. This CDR3 is built from 14 residues. Germline lookup yields CDR1 KGHPV and CDR2 FQNQEV (reference sequence). Here the CDR3 reads CASIPGQIYAEQFF. Partial CDR3 DNA: TGTGCCAGCATACCGGGACAGATCTATGCTGAGCAGTTC. The full variable domain, in which reference TRBV26 and TRBJ2-1 provide the parts outside the CDR3, is NSKVIQTPRYLVKGQGQKAKMRCIPEKGHPVVFWYQQNKNNEFKFLINFQNQEVLQQIDMTEKRFSAECPSNSPCSLEIQSSEAGDSALYLCASIPGQIYAEQFFGPGTRLTVL.

In the case of this clone: The gene names given are mouse names. CDR3 residues: CTCSAGTENTLYF. Incomplete CDR3 DNA: TGCACCTGCAGTGCCGGGACAGAAAACACCTTGTAC. V and J are TRBV1 and TRBJ2-4, with 7 bases aligning to TRBD1. The read terminates 1 residue before the CDR3 end, so the remaining end is supplied by the germline J gene. The CDR3 consists of 13 residues. V was clipped by 3 bases and J by 4 bases; unmatched bases: 1. In germline, CDR1 is NSQYPW, CDR2 LRSPGD (reference sequence).

A word on this clone: Gene and germline names: mouse. The CDR3 end is not reached by the read, which stops 1 residue before it; the germline J gene fills it in. The V and J genes are TRBV15 and TRBJ1-1, with no clear D. Germline values: CDR1 SGHND, CDR2 FRSKSL. The V end was cut by 3 bases, the J end by 0 bases, with 5 bases between. The CDR3 sequence is 13 residues long. CDR3 sequence: CASSLGSNTEVFF. CDR3 DNA, as far as it was read: TGTGCCAGCAGTTTGGGATCAAACACAGAAGTCTTC.

As for this clone: Gene labels here are mouse ones. The read terminates 1 residue before the CDR3 end, so the remaining end is supplied by the germline J gene. The chain carries TRBV19 and TRBJ2-5, with D hard to call. The V end lost 2 bases, the J end lost 0 bases, and 7 bases lay between the germline ends. Germline CDR1 FNHDT, CDR2 SITEND (reference sequence). The CDR3 consists of 14 residues. CDR3 sequence reads: CASSMTSNQDTQYF. CDR3 bases read: TGTGCCAGCAGTATGACATCTAACCAAGACACCCAGTAC.

As regards this clone: All gene names here are mouse names. Sequencing ends 1 residue short of the CDR3 end; the germline J gene provides the rest. V is TRBV13-2 and J is TRBJ1-6; D ambiguous. TRBJ1-6 is assigned to the ORF class and has an uncertain function. Trimming pared 2 bases from V and 5 bases from J, leaving 2 bases between. This CDR3 spans 12 amino acids. Germline values: CDR1 NNHNN, CDR2 SYGAGS (reference sequence). The covered CDR3 bases are TGTGCCAGCGGTGACCATAATTCGCCCCTCTAC. Translating it yields CASGDHNSPLY. The entire CDR3 sequence reads CASGDHNSPLYF.

Notes on this clone: Here the gene names and germline are mouse. The sequence runs out 1 residue before the end of the CDR3; the remainder is reconstructed from the germline J gene. This sequence joins TRBV19 and TRBJ2-2, with 7 bases aligning to TRBD1. Germline lookup yields CDR1 FNHDT and CDR2 SITEND (reference sequence). Unmatched junction bases numbered 3, after V lost 6 bases and J lost 4 bases. This CDR3 is built from 13 residues. This chain's CDR3 is CASTTGVTGQLYF. The sequenced CDR3 bases are TGTGCCAGCACCACAGGGGTCACCGGGCAGCTCTAC. Complete variable domain (other parts from reference TRBV19 and TRBJ2-2): GGIITQTPKFLIGQEGQKLTLKCQQNFNHDTMYWYRQDSGKGLRLIYYSITENDLQKGDLSEGYDASREKKSSFSLTVTSAQKNEMAVFLCASTTGVTGQLYFGEGSKLTVL.

Regarding this clone: Gene and germline names: mouse. The CDR3 extends 1 residue past the end of the read, so its final part is completed from the germline J gene. The chain combines TRBV26 with TRBJ1-4; D not resolved. The germline V gene encodes CDR1 KGHPV and CDR2 FQNQEV (reference sequence). This CDR3 region has 14 residues. Trimming pared 4 bases from V and 0 bases from J, leaving 6 bases between. The part of the CDR3 DNA that was read is TGTGCCAGCAGTCCAGAAATTTCCAACGAAAGATTATTT. This encodes CASSPEISNERLF. The whole CDR3 region reads CASSPEISNERLFF.

As regards this clone: The listed genes are named as in mouse. The read ends 1 residue shy of where the CDR3 ends; the end is completed using the germline J gene. The chain combines TRBV12-1 with TRBJ2-2; D gene uncertain. Between the trimmed V and J ends, which lost 1 base and 0 bases, there was a span of 5 bases. Germline loops: CDR1 SGHSN, CDR2 HYEKVE. The CDR3 runs to 14 residues. This CDR3 is CASSLTANTGQLYF. The covered CDR3 bases are TGTGCCAGCTCTCTTACAGCAAACACCGGGCAGCTCTAC.

Regarding this clone: Mouse gene names and germline throughout. The read stops 1 residue short of the end of the CDR3; the missing end is completed from the germline J gene. This chain links TRBV14 with TRBJ2-2, with 12 bases lining up with TRBD2. The V gene end was trimmed by 6 bases and the J gene end by 5 bases; junction bases not matched to a gene: 5. Germline-derived CDR1 and CDR2 are SGHDT and FRDEAV. The CDR3 is 15 residues long. CDR3 region: CASTMTGGATGQLYF. The sequenced part of the CDR3 DNA is TGTGCCAGCACCATGACTGGGGGGGCGACCGGGCAGCTCTAC. Full variable domain (missing parts from reference TRBV14 and TRBJ2-2): EAGVTQSPRYAVLQEGQAVSFWCDPISGHDTLYWYQQPRDQGPQLLVYFRDEAVIDNSQLPSDRFSAVRPKGTNSTLKIQSAKQGDTATYLCASTMTGGATGQLYFGEGSKLTVL.

Worth noting for this clone: Mouse germline and gene names are used. The CDR3 is cut off 1 residue early in the read; its end comes from the germline J gene. Additional DNA sequences in this sample encode the identical CDR3. V and J are TRBV12-2 and TRBJ1-6; perhaps TRBD1 as D (5 bases). TRBJ1-6 is given ORF status, its function remaining uncertain. CDR3 length: 14 residues. The germline V gene encodes CDR1 SGHLS and CDR2 HYDKME. Trimming cost V 0 bases and J 4 bases, with 6 bases left between them. CDR3 bases read: TGTGCCAGCTCTCTCGGACAATATAATTCGCCCCTCTAC. The encoded protein is CASSLGQYNSPLY. The complete CDR3 reads CASSLGQYNSPLYF.

A remark on this clone: Genes and germline are mouse. The CDR3 end is not reached by the read, which stops 1 residue before it; the germline J gene fills it in. The rearrangement uses TRBV17 and TRBJ2-4, with TRBD2 identical over 11 bases. The CDR3 covers 15 residues. Germline assignment: CDR1 MNHDT and CDR2 YYDKIL. V lost 4 bases, J lost 5 bases, and 5 bases stayed unmatched. This chain's CDR3 is CASSIGLGGPNTLYF. The part of the CDR3 DNA that was read is TGTGCTAGCAGTATCGGACTGGGGGGACCAAACACCTTGTAC.

This clone was recorded only once. Mouse gene names and germline throughout. The read terminates 1 residue ahead of where the CDR3 ends, so the germline J gene completes it. The chain uses TRBV13-1 and TRBJ1-6; D perhaps matches TRBD1 (5 bases). TRBJ1-6 carries the ORF label, with uncertain function. The V end was cut by 0 bases, the J end by 7 bases, with 8 bases between. Germline assignment: CDR1 NSHNY and CDR2 SYGAGN. CDR3 length: 14 amino acids. CDR3 region: CASSDVGGNSPLYF. The sequenced part of the CDR3 DNA is TGTGCCAGCAGTGATGTGGGGGGGAATTCGCCCCTCTAC.

On this clone itself: Gene names follow the mouse nomenclature. The read ends 1 residue before the CDR3 terminus; that terminus is restored from the germline J gene. The chain links TRBV5 to TRBJ2-7, with 9 bases fitting TRBD2. Per germline, CDR1 LGHNA and CDR2 YNLKQL (reference sequence). The CDR3 contains 16 residues. V was pared by 0 bases and J by 0 bases, with 3 bases of the junction left unmatched. CDR3 DNA (partial): TGTGCCAGCAGCCAAGAGGGCTGGGGGGGCTCCTATGAACAGTAC. It codes for CASSQEGWGGSYEQY. The entire CDR3 protein is CASSQEGWGGSYEQYF.

As to this clone: Any gene name here is a mouse gene name. The CDR3 goes on 1 residue after the read ends, and that part is filled in from the germline J gene. The gene calls are TRBV3 and TRBJ2-7, with TRBD2 matching over 12 bases. CDR1 is SNHLY and CDR2 is FYNGKV in the germline V gene (reference sequence). The V and J ends lost 4 bases and 7 bases, in that order; junction bases with no gene match: 5. This CDR3 has 14 amino acids. CDR3 sequence: CASSSTGGAVEQYF. CDR3 bases read: TGTGCCAGCAGCTCGACTGGGGGGGCTGTCGAACAGTAC.

This clone occurred once. Gene names and germline refer to mouse. The read ends 1 residue early relative to the CDR3; the germline J gene fills the gap. V gene TRBV5 combines with J gene TRBJ2-5; either TRBD1 or TRBD2 may supply D (5 bases each). Germline lookup yields CDR1 LGHNA and CDR2 YNLKQL (reference sequence). The CDR3 has 14 residues. V was trimmed by 2 bases and J by 5 bases, leaving 11 bases between them. CDR3 loop: CASSQYRGRDTQYF. The sequenced part of the CDR3 DNA is TGTGCCAGCAGCCAATATCGGGGACGAGACACCCAGTAC.

Points on this clone: Gene names denote mouse genes. The CDR3 end lies 1 residue beyond the end of the read and is filled in from the germline J gene. J is TRBJ2-4 and V is TRBV5; the D is unclear. This CDR3 region has 14 residues. V lost 4 bases and J 2 bases, leaving 10 bases between the germline ends. CDR1 LGHNA and CDR2 YNLKQL come from the germline V gene (reference sequence). CDR3 DNA (partial): TGTGCCAGCAGCCCCACAGAAATTCAAAACACCTTGTAC. This sequence encodes CASSPTEIQNTLY. The whole CDR3 sequence is CASSPTEIQNTLYF.

About this clone itself: Genes here carry mouse names. The read terminates 1 residue before the CDR3 end, so the remaining end is supplied by the germline J gene. The chain uses TRBV13-3 and TRBJ2-3; D assignment may be TRBD1 or TRBD2 (5 bases each). The CDR3 is 15 residues long. Between the trimmed V and J ends, which lost 5 bases and 0 bases, there was a span of 13 bases. Germline loops: CDR1 NNHDY, CDR2 SYVADS. The part of the CDR3 DNA that was read is TGTGCCAGCAGGGAACCGGGACCTAGTGCAGAAACGCTGTAT. Amino acid sequence: CASREPGPSAETLY. The full CDR3 protein is CASREPGPSAETLYF.

This clone was recorded once. These gene names are mouse names. The CDR3 extends 1 residue past the end of the read, so its final part is completed from the germline J gene. The gene calls are TRBV3 and TRBJ2-3; the match to TRBD1 covers 8 bases. CDR1 is SNHLY and CDR2 is FYNGKV in the germline V gene (reference sequence). V shed 5 bases, J shed 2 bases, and the junction held 6 bases outside the gene matches. The CDR3 is 15 amino acids. The chain's CDR3 is CASSPGRGLAETLYF. CDR3 bases read: TGTGCCAGCAGCCCCGGCAGGGGGCTTGCAGAAACGCTGTAT.

For this clone: Here the gene names and germline are mouse. Partial CDR3 DNA: TGTGCCAGCAGAATTGGACAAAGTCAAAACACCTTGTAC. Its protein is CASRIGQSQNTLY. The whole CDR3 sequence reads CASRIGQSQNTLYF. The genes are TRBV15 and TRBJ2-4; D may be TRBD1 (5 bases). Read sequence stops 1 residue before the CDR3 end, and the germline J gene provides the missing end. Trimming took off 6 bases at V and 0 bases at J, with 10 bases between the two ends. CDR1 SGHND and CDR2 FRSKSL come from the germline V gene. The CDR3 length is 14 residues.

About this clone: The gene names here belong to mouse. Read sequence stops 1 residue before the CDR3 end, and the germline J gene provides the missing end. The chain couples TRBV19 to TRBJ2-1, with 7 bases matching TRBD2. The CDR3 sequence is 16 residues long. CDR1 is FNHDT and CDR2 is SITEND in the germline V gene (reference sequence). Trimming at V came to 1 base and at J to 0 bases, leaving 4 bases not matched to a gene. CDR3 DNA (partial): TGTGCCAGCAGTATATCTGCTGGGGGTAACTATGCTGAGCAGTTC. Translation: CASSISAGGNYAEQF. The complete CDR3 protein is CASSISAGGNYAEQFF.

As concerns this clone: Gene labels here are mouse ones. The read stops 1 residue short of the end of the CDR3; the missing end is completed from the germline J gene. This chain links TRBV31 with TRBJ2-5, with a tentative D call TRBD2 (6 bases). Germline CDR1 GKSSPN, CDR2 SITVG. The CDR3 contains 14 residues. Trimming removed 3 bases at V and 0 bases at J, with 10 bases between. This CDR3 is CAWRELGNQDTQYF. The CDR3 DNA, read in part, is TGTGCCTGGAGGGAACTGGGCAACCAAGACACCCAGTAC.